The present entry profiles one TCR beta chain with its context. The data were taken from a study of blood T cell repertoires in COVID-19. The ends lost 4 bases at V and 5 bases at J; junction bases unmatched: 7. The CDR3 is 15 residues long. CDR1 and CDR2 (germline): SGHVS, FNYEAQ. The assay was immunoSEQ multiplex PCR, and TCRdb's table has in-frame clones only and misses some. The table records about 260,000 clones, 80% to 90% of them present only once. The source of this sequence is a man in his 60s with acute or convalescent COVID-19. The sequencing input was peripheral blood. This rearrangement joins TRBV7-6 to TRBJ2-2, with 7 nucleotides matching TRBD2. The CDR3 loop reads CASSSRGGGTGELFF. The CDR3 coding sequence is TGTGCCAGCAGCTCACGCGGGGGAGGGACCGGGGAGCTGTTTTTT.